This T cell receptor beta chain appears in the sequencing data of a study of beta chain features in type 1 diabetes. Notes on the study in general: For TCRB rearrangement, an influence of HLA type remained unresolved here. Patients with type 1 diabetes showed fewer VDJ junction insertions and more deletions. TCRB CDR3 length was moderately but significantly reduced in all four CD4+ subsets of Type 1 diabetes patients.

Germline V gene lookup returns CDR1 LNHDA and CDR2 SQIVND (reference sequence). The CDR3 covers 15 residues. A word on this clone: Its cognate antigen is unknown.

Sequencing targeted expressed TCRB transcripts, as all isolated RNA had been reverse transcribed. Naive, central memory and regulatory T cell samples yielded some 3.9 million reads on average. Data came from immunoSEQ multiplex PCR; TCRdb stores just in-frame clones and leaves some out. Among 150,000 to 180,000 clones listed, over 9% were seen once. J is TRBJ2-5 and V is TRBV19, with TRBD1 matching over 12 bases. The assigned J gene may be wrong: the sequence end matches TRBJ2-7 better. Sequencing used central memory CD4+ T cells from blood. The clonotype originates from a young man with type 1 diabetes. The CDR3 spells CASNQPGQGANEQYF. The DNA of the CDR3 is TGTGCCAGTAATCAACCGGGACAGGGGGCGAACGAGCAGTACTTC.